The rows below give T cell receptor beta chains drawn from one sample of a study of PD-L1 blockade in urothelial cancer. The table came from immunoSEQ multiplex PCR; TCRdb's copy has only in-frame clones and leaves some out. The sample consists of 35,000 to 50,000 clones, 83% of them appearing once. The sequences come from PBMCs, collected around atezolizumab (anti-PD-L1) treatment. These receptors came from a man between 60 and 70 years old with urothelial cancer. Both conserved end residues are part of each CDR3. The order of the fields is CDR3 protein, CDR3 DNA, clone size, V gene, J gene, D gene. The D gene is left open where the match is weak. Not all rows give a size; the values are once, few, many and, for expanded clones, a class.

CDR3aa: CASSLGLAGGGEQFF
CDR3nt: TGTGCCAGCAGCTTGGGACTAGCGGGGGGGGGTGAGCAGTTCTTC
abundance: once
v_gene: TRBV7-2
j_gene: TRBJ2-1
d_gene: TRBD2

CDR3aa: CASREQGWQPQHF
CDR3nt: TGTGCCAGCAGGGAACAGGGTTGGCAGCCCCAGCATTTT
abundance: NA
v_gene: TRBV2
j_gene: TRBJ1-5
d_gene: NA

CDR3aa: CASSQELSGTEAFF
CDR3nt: TGTGCCAGCAGCCAAGAGCTCTCGGGGACTGAAGCTTTCTTT
abundance: NA
v_gene: TRBV4-2
j_gene: TRBJ1-1
d_gene: NA

CDR3aa: CASSLAAGQGSYNSPLHF
CDR3nt: TGTGCCAGCAGCTTAGCGGCCGGACAGGGTTCCTATAATTCACCCCTCCACTTT
abundance: NA
v_gene: TRBV7-6
j_gene: TRBJ1-6
d_gene: TRBD1

CDR3aa: CASSFTGGYGYTF
CDR3nt: TGTGCCAGCAGCTTTACAGGGGGCTATGGCTACACCTTC
abundance: few
v_gene: TRBV7-9
j_gene: TRBJ1-2
d_gene: TRBD1

CDR3aa: CASIERGGRGNQPQHF
CDR3nt: TGTGCCAGTATTGAACGTGGGGGGCGGGGGAATCAGCCCCAGCATTTT
abundance: NA
v_gene: TRBV19
j_gene: TRBJ1-5
d_gene: NA

CDR3aa: CASTPGQGSPGANVLTF
CDR3nt: TGTGCCAGCACCCCGGGACAGGGCTCACCTGGGGCCAACGTCCTGACTTTC
abundance: NA
v_gene: TRBV27
j_gene: TRBJ2-6
d_gene: TRBD1

CDR3aa: CASSLRGGATDTQYF
CDR3nt: TGTGCCAGCAGCTTACGTGGGGGGGCCACAGATACGCAGTATTTT
abundance: once
v_gene: TRBV7-3
j_gene: TRBJ2-3
d_gene: NA

CDR3aa: CASSAQDGETYEQYF
CDR3nt: TGTGCCAGTAGTGCTCAAGATGGAGAGACCTACGAGCAGTACTTC
abundance: NA
v_gene: TRBV19
j_gene: TRBJ2-7
d_gene: NA

CDR3aa: CASSRKDRGSEKLFF
CDR3nt: TGTGCCAGCAGTCGCAAGGACAGGGGAAGTGAAAAACTGTTTTTT
abundance: NA
v_gene: TRBV6-6
j_gene: TRBJ1-4
d_gene: TRBD1

CDR3aa: CAWSVSFGEQYF
CDR3nt: TGTGCCTGGAGTGTAAGCTTCGGGGAGCAGTACTTC
abundance: NA
v_gene: TRBV30
j_gene: TRBJ2-7
d_gene: NA

CDR3aa: CASSVAEGVEKLFF
CDR3nt: TGTGCCAGCAGTGTGGCCGAAGGGGTTGAAAAACTGTTTTTT
abundance: NA
v_gene: TRBV2
j_gene: TRBJ1-4
d_gene: NA

CDR3aa: CASSLLWLATTDTQYF
CDR3nt: TGTGCCAGCAGTTTATTATGGCTAGCCACCACAGATACGCAGTATTTT
abundance: NA
v_gene: TRBV28
j_gene: TRBJ2-3
d_gene: NA

CDR3aa: CSAKTAFEQYF
CDR3nt: TGCAGTGCTAAGACAGCTTTCGAGCAGTACTTC
abundance: NA
v_gene: TRBV20-1
j_gene: TRBJ2-7
d_gene: NA

CDR3aa: CASSPPGQPNTEAFF
CDR3nt: TGTGCCAGCAGCCCACCGGGACAGCCGAACACTGAAGCTTTCTTT
abundance: once
v_gene: TRBV6-5
j_gene: TRBJ1-1
d_gene: TRBD1

CDR3aa: CASSLPSGSSYEQYF
CDR3nt: TGTGCCAGCAGCTTGCCTAGCGGGAGCTCCTACGAGCAGTACTTC
abundance: NA
v_gene: TRBV5-4
j_gene: TRBJ2-7
d_gene: TRBD2

CDR3aa: CASGRGVEETQYF
CDR3nt: TGTGCCAGCGGCCGGGGTGTAGAGGAGACCCAGTACTTC
abundance: NA
v_gene: TRBV7-7
j_gene: TRBJ2-5
d_gene: NA

CDR3aa: CASSESPSGGAKETQYF
CDR3nt: TGTGCCAGCAGTGAATCCCCTAGCGGGGGGGCCAAAGAGACCCAGTACTTC
abundance: NA
v_gene: TRBV2
j_gene: TRBJ2-5
d_gene: TRBD2

CDR3aa: CASSPRQTDSNQPQHF
CDR3nt: TGTGCCAGCTCACCAAGACAGACAGATAGCAATCAGCCCCAGCATTTT
abundance: NA
v_gene: TRBV18
j_gene: TRBJ1-5
d_gene: NA

CDR3aa: CASSSGGTDYGYTF
CDR3nt: TGCGCCAGCAGCTCTGGGGGGACAGACTATGGCTACACCTTC
abundance: NA
v_gene: TRBV5-1
j_gene: TRBJ1-2
d_gene: TRBD1

CDR3aa: CASRGPTYEQYF
CDR3nt: TGTGCCAGCAGGGGGCCTACCTACGAGCAGTACTTC
abundance: NA
v_gene: TRBV2
j_gene: TRBJ2-7
d_gene: NA

CDR3aa: CASSLLLLGGGYEQYF
CDR3nt: TGTGCCAGCAGCCTGCTGCTTTTGGGGGGGGGCTACGAGCAGTACTTC
abundance: NA
v_gene: TRBV5-5
j_gene: TRBJ2-7
d_gene: TRBD2

CDR3aa: CASLLQENNYGYTF
CDR3nt: TGTGCCTCCCTCCTACAGGAGAATAACTATGGCTACACCTTC
abundance: NA
v_gene: TRBV30
j_gene: TRBJ1-2
d_gene: NA

CDR3aa: CASSQFLVSGAFNYEQYF
CDR3nt: TGCGCCAGCAGTCAATTTCTCGTAAGCGGGGCGTTTAACTACGAGCAGTACTTC
abundance: NA
v_gene: TRBV23-1
j_gene: TRBJ2-7
d_gene: TRBD2

CDR3aa: CASSLGRSEDTQYF
CDR3nt: TGTGCCAGCAGCTTAGGCCGCAGTGAAGATACGCAGTATTTT
abundance: NA
v_gene: TRBV11-2
j_gene: TRBJ2-3
d_gene: NA

CDR3aa: CAWSTPGAASYEQYF
CDR3nt: TGTGCCTGGAGCACTCCTGGGGCAGCCTCCTACGAGCAGTACTTC
abundance: NA
v_gene: TRBV30
j_gene: TRBJ2-7
d_gene: NA

CDR3aa: CASSKDRVNTEAFF
CDR3nt: TGTGCCAGTAGCAAGGACAGGGTCAACACTGAAGCTTTCTTT
abundance: NA
v_gene: TRBV19
j_gene: TRBJ1-1
d_gene: TRBD1

CDR3aa: CSVEAGIYNEQFF
CDR3nt: TGCAGCGTTGAAGCCGGGATCTACAATGAGCAGTTCTTC
abundance: NA
v_gene: TRBV29-1
j_gene: TRBJ2-1
d_gene: NA

CDR3aa: CASRKDRGYGELFF
CDR3nt: TGTGCCAGCAGGAAGGACAGGGGGTACGGGGAGCTGTTTTTT
abundance: NA
v_gene: TRBV6-1
j_gene: TRBJ2-2
d_gene: TRBD1

CDR3aa: CASSPPSDSAEGYTF
CDR3nt: TGTGCCAGCTCACCACCCTCCGACAGCGCTGAGGGCTACACCTTC
abundance: NA
v_gene: TRBV18
j_gene: TRBJ1-2
d_gene: NA

CDR3aa: CASALHVKGNVAKNIQYF
CDR3nt: TGTGCCAGCGCCCTCCACGTGAAGGGGAACGTAGCCAAAAACATTCAGTACTTC
abundance: NA
v_gene: TRBV7-2
j_gene: TRBJ2-4
d_gene: NA

CDR3aa: CASSMTGGTYEQYF
CDR3nt: TGTGCCAGTAGTATGACAGGGGGTACCTACGAGCAGTACTTC
abundance: NA
v_gene: TRBV19
j_gene: TRBJ2-7
d_gene: TRBD1

CDR3aa: CASIPGGRGTEAFF
CDR3nt: TGTGCCAGCATACCGGGGGGGCGCGGCACTGAAGCTTTCTTT
abundance: NA
v_gene: TRBV28
j_gene: TRBJ1-1
d_gene: NA

CDR3aa: CASSLAIPGAPYNEQFF
CDR3nt: TGTGCCAGCAGCTTGGCCATCCCGGGAGCACCCTACAATGAGCAGTTCTTC
abundance: NA
v_gene: TRBV5-5
j_gene: TRBJ2-1
d_gene: NA

CDR3aa: CASSRDEMGGSAEAFF
CDR3nt: TGTGCCAGCTCACGCGATGAAATGGGGGGGTCGGCTGAAGCTTTCTTT
abundance: few
v_gene: TRBV18
j_gene: TRBJ1-1
d_gene: NA

CDR3aa: CASSFRQGALLYEQYF
CDR3nt: TGTGCCAGCAGCTTCCGGCAGGGGGCCCTTCTCTACGAGCAGTACTTC
abundance: NA
v_gene: TRBV5-6
j_gene: TRBJ2-7
d_gene: TRBD1

CDR3aa: CASSVLTGRINDEQFF
CDR3nt: TGTGCCAGCAGCGTCCTGACTGGAAGGATCAACGATGAGCAGTTCTTC
abundance: NA
v_gene: TRBV5-6
j_gene: TRBJ2-1
d_gene: NA

CDR3aa: CASSELTSGGTDTQYF
CDR3nt: TGTGCCAGCAGTGAGTTAACTAGCGGGGGCACAGATACGCAGTATTTT
abundance: once
v_gene: TRBV2
j_gene: TRBJ2-3
d_gene: TRBD2